This T cell receptor (beta chain) was profiled in a study of T cell repertoires in cytomegalovirus infection. Study-level information: CMV infection and matching HLA type were both indicated by public TCR beta signatures. Study-wide findings and caveats: Summed frequency of shared TCR beta families picked out CMV carriers who also had the relevant HLA. Within the response measured ex vivo, HLA-C-restricted CMV-specific TCR beta clonotypes were dominant.

Details on this clonotype: Its antigen is still unknown.

The ends lost 4 bases at V and 7 bases at J; junction bases unmatched: 13. This CDR3 comprises 18 residues. Germline V gives CDR1 LGHNA, CDR2 YNFKEQ. TCRdb called the reads again in MiXCR, with one record for every CDR3 protein. The sample holds approximately 750,000 distinct CDR3 sequences, 35% to 45% seen once. The sequence derives from a human donor in good health (CMV status not recorded). Some clones in this sample may be carry-over from other donors' samples. The sample comprised PBMCs. This chain connects TRBV4-2 to TRBJ2-1; 13 bases align to TRBD2. The CDR3 sequence is CASSPGLAGLGGRNEQFF. CDR3 in DNA: TGTGCCAGCAGCCCGGGACTAGCGGGATTGGGGGGGAGGAATGAGCAGTTCTTC.